This T cell receptor (beta chain) is from a study of early T cells in non-severe SARS-CoV-2 infection (dated by TCRdb to about 2021). In terms of the full investigation: Bulk RNA from unsorted whole blood was used for TCR sequencing, so alpha and beta chains could not be paired. Overall study results and their limits: VDJdb matching was skewed toward anti-spike CD8 responses, so virus-specific expansions were likely underestimated and private and CD4 specificities were missed.

CDR3 length: 16 amino acids, cysteine to phenylalanine. The CDR3 DNA has 48 bases and is translated from base 1. Relative to germline, V is 0 bases shorter and J is 5 bases shorter, with 19 bases between their ends. Taken from the germline V gene (reference sequence), the CDR1 and CDR2 loops are DFQATT and SNEGSKA. The study was a case-control design nested within a healthcare worker cohort in London, UK, with weekly nasopharyngeal swab PCR tests and blood sampling. Between 23 and 31 March 2020, the week of the UK lockdown, healthcare workers were enrolled and then followed up weekly for as long as 16 weeks. This clonotype was observed many times. What this receptor recognizes is not known. Base qualities are not recorded, but no much larger clone differs from it by a single base. Library prep was done by 5' RACE. Instrument used: NextSeq 500. In the TCR library protocol, unique molecular identifiers were attached to individual cDNA molecules to correct for PCR bias and sequencing error. TCR alpha and beta chains were both sequenced, and the abundances of alpha and beta sequences in each sample were closely correlated with each other. On the study's bioinformatics: Decombinator V4 was used to annotate TCR sequences for V gene, J gene and CDR3. TCRs were defined as expanded if a significant change between any two time points was detected under a Poisson model with p below 0.0001. TCR abundances were normalised to the total number of TCRs sequenced per sample and were expressed as counts per million. MAIT TCRs were defined by TRAV1-2 paired with TRAJ12, TRAJ20 or TRAJ33, and iNKT TCRs by TRAV10 paired with TRAJ18. VDJdb, accessed 1 November 2021, was searched for CMV, EBV and SARS-CoV-2 annotated TCRs, with TCRs annotated for multiple antigens excluded. TCRdb reanalyzed the raw reads on its own, using fastp at Q25 for trimming and MiXCR for clone calling, and kept in-frame beta chains. Each CDR3 protein appears once, grouped with its most common genes and DNA. TCRdb's processing, not the study's, gives the V and J calls here. The sample data list some 34,000 distinct CDR3 sequences, and 9% to 10% of these were observed just once. The ten largest clones represent around 12% of the sample.

Sequencing used whole blood. The clonotype was recovered from an adult who was a healthcare worker with PCR-confirmed SARS-CoV-2 infection or an uninfected control (not recorded which). Rearrangement joined TRBV20-1 to TRBJ1-1, with a weak D call of TRBD1 (6 bases match). The CDR3 sequence is CSARDSGLQGSTEAFF. The sequence in DNA is TGCAGTGCTAGAGATTCGGGTTTACAGGGTAGTACTGAAGCTTTCTTT.